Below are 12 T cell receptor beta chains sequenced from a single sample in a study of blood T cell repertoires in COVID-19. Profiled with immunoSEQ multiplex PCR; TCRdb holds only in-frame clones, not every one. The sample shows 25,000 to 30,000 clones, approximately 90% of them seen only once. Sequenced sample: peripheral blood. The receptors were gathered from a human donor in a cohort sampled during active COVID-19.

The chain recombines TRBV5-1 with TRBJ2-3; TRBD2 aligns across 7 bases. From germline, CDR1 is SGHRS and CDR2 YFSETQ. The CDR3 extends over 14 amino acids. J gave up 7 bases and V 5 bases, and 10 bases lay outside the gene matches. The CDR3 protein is CASSVGAGEHTQYF. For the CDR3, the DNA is TGCGCCAGCAGTGTAGGCGCGGGGGAACATACGCAGTATTTT.

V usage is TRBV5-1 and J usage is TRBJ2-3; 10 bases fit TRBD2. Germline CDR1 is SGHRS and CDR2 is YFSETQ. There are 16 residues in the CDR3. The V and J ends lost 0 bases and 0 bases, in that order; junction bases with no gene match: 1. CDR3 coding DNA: TGCGCCAGCAGCTTGGTTAGCGGGGGGAGCACAGATACGCAGTATTTT. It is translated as CASSLVSGGSTDTQYF.

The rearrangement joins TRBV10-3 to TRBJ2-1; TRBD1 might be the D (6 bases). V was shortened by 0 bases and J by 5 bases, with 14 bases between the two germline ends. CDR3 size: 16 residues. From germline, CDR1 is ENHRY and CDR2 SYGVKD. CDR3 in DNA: TGTGCCATCAGTGAGTCGTGGGACACCCACGACAATGAGCAGTTCTTC. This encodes CAISESWDTHDNEQFF.

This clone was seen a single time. CDR3 loop: CASSLVAGNTEAFF. Written as DNA, the CDR3 is TGTGCCAGCAGCTTGGTGGCAGGGAACACTGAAGCTTTCTTT. The chain recombines TRBV5-5 with TRBJ1-1; D remains ambiguous. Germline V gene sequence: CDR1 SGHKS, CDR2 YYEKEE (reference sequence). V shed 0 bases and J shed 1 base, with 7 bases lying between them. This CDR3 region has 14 residues. Full variable domain (remainder filled in from reference TRBV5-5 and TRBJ1-1): DAGVTQSPTHLIKTRGQQVTLRCSPISGHKSVSWYQQVLGQGPQFIFQYYEKEERGRGNFPDRFSARQFPNYSSELNVNALLLGDSALYLCASSLVAGNTEAFFGQGTRLTVV.

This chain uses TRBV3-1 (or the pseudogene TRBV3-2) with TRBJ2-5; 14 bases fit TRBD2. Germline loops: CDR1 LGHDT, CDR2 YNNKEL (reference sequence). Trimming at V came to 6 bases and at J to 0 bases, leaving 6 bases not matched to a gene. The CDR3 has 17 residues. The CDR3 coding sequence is TGTGCCAGCAGACTGACTAGCGGGGGGGGGTACCAAGAGACCCAGTACTTC. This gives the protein CASRLTSGGGYQETQYF.

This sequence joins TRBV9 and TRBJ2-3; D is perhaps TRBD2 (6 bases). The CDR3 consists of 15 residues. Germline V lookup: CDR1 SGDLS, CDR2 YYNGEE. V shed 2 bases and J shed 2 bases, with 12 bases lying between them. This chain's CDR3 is CASSVGGGPTDTQYF. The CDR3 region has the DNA TGTGCCAGCAGCGTGGGGGGAGGCCCCACAGATACGCAGTATTTT.

CDR3 nucleotides: TGTGCCAGCAGCACCGGACTAGCGGGAGGGCAGAACGAGCAGTACTTC. Its protein is CASSTGLAGGQNEQYF. This chain joins TRBV9 and TRBJ2-7; 15 nucleotides agree with TRBD2. The length of the CDR3 is 16 residues. Germline V CDR1 and CDR2: SGDLS, YYNGEE. V lost 4 bases and J lost 5; bases outside the gene matches: 7.

The CDR3 sequence is CASSNGQGAAGYTF. CDR3 DNA sequence: TGTGCCAGCAGTAATGGACAGGGGGCGGCTGGCTACACCTTC. The gene calls are TRBV6-5 and TRBJ1-2; TRBD1 aligns across 11 bases. In germline, CDR1 is MNHEY, CDR2 SVGAGI. With 5 bases clipped from V and 7 bases from J, the junction kept 6 bases outside the gene matches. This CDR3 spans 14 amino acids.

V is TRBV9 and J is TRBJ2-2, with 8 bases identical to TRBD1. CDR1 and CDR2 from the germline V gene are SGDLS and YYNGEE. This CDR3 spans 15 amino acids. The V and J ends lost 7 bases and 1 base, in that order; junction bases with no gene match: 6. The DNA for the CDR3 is TGTGCCAGCTCACCTGGGACAGGGAACACCGGGGAGCTGTTTTTT. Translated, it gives CASSPGTGNTGELFF. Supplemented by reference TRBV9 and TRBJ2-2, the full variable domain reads DSGVTQTPKHLITATGQRVTLRCSPRSGDLSVYWYQQSLDQGLQFLIQYYNGEERAKGNILERFSAQQFPDLHSELNLSSLELGDSALYFCASSPGTGNTGELFFGEGSRLTVL.

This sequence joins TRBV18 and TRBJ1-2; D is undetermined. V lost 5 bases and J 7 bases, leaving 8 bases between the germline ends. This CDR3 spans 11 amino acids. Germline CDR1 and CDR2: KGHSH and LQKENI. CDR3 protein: CASSSQVGYTF. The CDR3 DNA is TGTGCCAGCTCAAGCCAGGTTGGCTACACCTTC.

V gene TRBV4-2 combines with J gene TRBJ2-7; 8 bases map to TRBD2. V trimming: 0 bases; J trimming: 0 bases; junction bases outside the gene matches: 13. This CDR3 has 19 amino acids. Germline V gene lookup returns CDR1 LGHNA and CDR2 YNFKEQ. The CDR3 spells CASSQEEGGLGGASYEQYF. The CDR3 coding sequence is TGTGCCAGCAGCCAAGAAGAAGGGGGACTAGGCGGGGCCTCCTACGAGCAGTACTTC.

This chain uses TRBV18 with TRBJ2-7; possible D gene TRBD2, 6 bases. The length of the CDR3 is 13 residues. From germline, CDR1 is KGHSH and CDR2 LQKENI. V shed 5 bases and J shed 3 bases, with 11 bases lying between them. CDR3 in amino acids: CASSTQEGYEQYF. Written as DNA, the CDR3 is TGTGCCAGCTCAACACAGGAGGGCTACGAGCAGTACTTC.